These 9 T cell receptor beta chains originate from one sample sequenced in a study of cytomegalovirus exposure and HLA in healthy donors. The PCR made use of 60 Vbeta and 13 Jbeta primers. Data came from immunoSEQ multiplex PCR; TCRdb stores just in-frame clones and leaves some out. The data contain roughly 130,000 clones, approximately 80% of them singletons. The sequencing input was PBMCs. The receptors come from a man aged 18 to 29 in good health and CMV-seronegative.

The chain links TRBV6-6 to TRBJ1-5; D gene unclear. Germline CDR1 is MNHNY and CDR2 is SVGAGI (reference sequence). This CDR3 has 15 residues. V was clipped by 8 bases and J by 0 bases, with 14 bases between them. Written as DNA, the CDR3 is TGTGCCAGCCTCCTGGGGAGGACTAGCAATCAGCCCCAGCATTTT. It is translated as CASLLGRTSNQPQHF.

This clone was recorded a few times. In DNA, the CDR3 is TGTGCCAGCAGTGGACAGAACGACTATGGCTACACCTTC. Translated, it gives CASSGQNDYGYTF. The chain combines TRBV27 with TRBJ1-2, with TRBD1 as a possible D gene (6 bases). Trimming removed 5 bases at V and 3 bases at J, with 10 bases between. This CDR3 spans 13 amino acids. CDR1 and CDR2 (germline): MNHEY, SMNVEV (reference sequence).

The rearrangement links TRBV19 to TRBJ2-1; possible D gene TRBD2, 5 bases. Germline V gene lookup returns CDR1 LNHDA and CDR2 SQIVND (reference sequence). This CDR3 spans 14 amino acids. The ends were cut back, 8 bases at V and 0 bases at J, with 11 bases in the middle. In DNA, the CDR3 is TGTGCCAGTTCGGACTTCAGCTCCTACAATGAGCAGTTCTTC. Amino acid sequence: CASSDFSSYNEQFF. Together with reference TRBV19 and TRBJ2-1, the CDR3 gives the full variable domain: DGGITQSPKYLFRKEGQNVTLSCEQNLNHDAMYWYRQDPGQGLRLIYYSQIVNDFQKGDIAEGYSVSREKKESFPLTVTSAQKNPTAFYLCASSDFSSYNEQFFGPGTRLTVL.

Only one count was recorded for this clone. This chain connects TRBV5-1 to TRBJ2-5; 15 bases align to TRBD2. This CDR3 is 17 amino acids long. Trimming cost V 0 bases and J 4 bases; bases outside gene matches: 4. Germline assignment: CDR1 SGHRS and CDR2 YFSETQ. The CDR3 here is CASSLEGLAGGRETQYF. The CDR3 DNA follows: TGCGCCAGCAGCTTGGAGGGACTAGCGGGAGGTCGAGAGACCCAGTACTTC.

V and J are TRBV27 and TRBJ2-1; 13 bases are a match to TRBD2. The CDR3 is made up of 16 amino acids. The germline gives CDR1 MNHEY, CDR2 SMNVEV (reference sequence). The junction had 6 bases not matched to a gene; V was cut back by 4 bases and J by 6 bases. The CDR3 spells CASSSPGTSGVNEQFF. CDR3 bases: TGTGCCAGCAGTTCCCCAGGGACTAGCGGGGTCAATGAGCAGTTCTTC.

This clone was counted between two and nine times. The chain couples TRBV5-1 to TRBJ2-7; D is perhaps TRBD2 (7 bases). V dropped 3 bases and J dropped 6 bases, with 19 bases sitting between them. Germline V gene sequence: CDR1 SGHRS, CDR2 YFSETQ. The CDR3 runs to 15 residues. CDR3 DNA: TGCGCCAGCAGCTGGGAAGGGGGGGGACCGTGCGAGCAGTACTTC. This gives the protein CASSWEGGGPCEQYF.

The chain carries TRBV6-6 and TRBJ2-1; possible D gene TRBD2, 6 bases. The V gene lost 2 bases and the J gene lost 4 bases, with 9 bases spanning the gap. Germline CDR1 and CDR2: MNHNY and SVGAGI (reference sequence). CDR3 length: 14 amino acids. CDR3: CASSYRTTYNEQFF. DNA for the CDR3: TGTGCCAGCAGTTACCGGACTACTTACAATGAGCAGTTCTTC.

The chain has TRBV6-6 and TRBJ2-7, with D possibly being TRBD1 (6 bases). Trimming removed 5 bases at V and 2 bases at J, with 13 bases between. This CDR3 region has 14 residues. Looked up from germline, CDR1 is MNHNY and CDR2 is SVGAGI (reference sequence). The CDR3 is CASSKTQGPYEQYF. The CDR3 DNA follows: TGTGCCAGCAGTAAGACACAGGGTCCCTACGAGCAGTACTTC.

The DNA for the CDR3 is TGTGCCACCAGCAGAGACGGGGGGTTCACAGATACGCAGTATTTT. As protein: CATSRDGGFTDTQYF. V and J are TRBV15 and TRBJ2-3; 7 positions match TRBD2. The CDR3 runs 15 residues. V was clipped by 0 bases and J by 2 bases; unmatched bases: 2. The germline gives CDR1 LNHNV, CDR2 YYDKDF (reference sequence).